Listed below are T cell receptor beta chains from one sample, sequenced in a study of low-dose radiotherapy and immunotherapy resistance in tumors. MiXCR, run by TCRdb on the reads, gives a single entry per CDR3 protein. The table lists about 82,000 distinct CDR3 sequences, 18% of them singletons. The sequences come from PBMCs, collected before treatment. These receptor sequences come from a male donor with prostate cancer. The CDR3 runs from the conserved cysteine through the conserved F or W. D genes are given only for firm matches. The size of a clone is reported for some rows only, either as once, few or many, or as a class for expanded clones.

clone_size: many
j_call: TRBJ1-4
v_call: TRBV7-2
d_call: TRBD1
cdr3_aa: CASSPRPLGQGEKLFF
cdr3_nt: TGTGCCAGCAGCCCGCGACCCCTGGGACAGGGGGAAAAACTGTTTTTT

clone_size: many
j_call: TRBJ1-5
v_call: TRBV6-6
d_call: NA
cdr3_aa: CASTDLSFQPQHF
cdr3_nt: TGTGCCAGCACCGACCTTTCTTTTCAGCCCCAGCATTTT

clone_size: many
j_call: TRBJ2-1
v_call: TRBV20-1
d_call: TRBD2
cdr3_aa: CSAKREFFEQFF
cdr3_nt: TGCAGTGCTAAGCGGGAGTTCTTTGAGCAGTTCTTC

clone_size: many
j_call: TRBJ2-5
v_call: TRBV4-1
d_call: NA
cdr3_aa: CASSQDTGRETQYF
cdr3_nt: TGCGCCAGCAGCCAAGATACGGGGCGGGAGACCCAGTACTTC

clone_size: many
j_call: TRBJ1-4
v_call: TRBV15
d_call: TRBD1
cdr3_aa: CATSRDRGFGEKLFF
cdr3_nt: TGTGCCACCAGCAGGGACAGGGGGTTTGGGGAAAAACTGTTTTTT

clone_size: many
j_call: TRBJ2-5
v_call: TRBV2
d_call: NA
cdr3_aa: CATSPGAWTQYF
cdr3_nt: TGTGCCACCAGCCCGGGAGCATGGACCCAGTACTTC

clone_size: few
j_call: TRBJ2-2
v_call: TRBV6-2/TRBV6-3
d_call: TRBD1
cdr3_aa: CASDPGTGATGELFF
cdr3_nt: TGTGCCAGCGACCCTGGGACAGGAGCCACCGGGGAGCTGTTTTTT

clone_size: many
j_call: TRBJ2-5
v_call: TRBV7-9
d_call: NA
cdr3_aa: CASTRATTGETQYF
cdr3_nt: TGTGCCAGCACGCGGGCGACGACGGGGGAGACCCAGTACTTC

clone_size: NA
j_call: TRBJ1-2
v_call: TRBV5-1
d_call: NA
cdr3_aa: CASSPEAGALGGYTF
cdr3_nt: TGCGCCAGCAGCCCGGAGGCGGGGGCGCTGGGTGGCTACACCTTC

clone_size: NA
j_call: TRBJ1-3
v_call: TRBV20-1
d_call: NA
cdr3_aa: CSGRRSAGNTIYF
cdr3_nt: TGCAGTGGGAGAAGGTCGGCTGGAAACACCATATATTTT

clone_size: once
j_call: TRBJ2-5
v_call: TRBV11-2
d_call: TRBD2
cdr3_aa: CASSPPWASGSETQYF
cdr3_nt: TGTGCCAGCAGCCCCCCCTGGGCTAGCGGGAGTGAGACCCAGTACTTC

clone_size: many
j_call: TRBJ2-7
v_call: TRBV20-1
d_call: TRBD1
cdr3_aa: CSARGQGKGYEQYF
cdr3_nt: TGCAGTGCACGAGGACAGGGCAAGGGTTACGAGCAGTACTTC

clone_size: many
j_call: TRBJ2-7
v_call: TRBV20-1
d_call: NA
cdr3_aa: CSARGRAAAYEQYF
cdr3_nt: TGCAGTGCTAGAGGGCGGGCAGCAGCCTACGAGCAGTACTTC

clone_size: many
j_call: TRBJ2-5
v_call: TRBV2
d_call: NA
cdr3_aa: CASSEHGIGETQYF
cdr3_nt: TGTGCCAGCAGTGAACACGGGATTGGCGAGACCCAGTACTTC

clone_size: few
j_call: TRBJ2-7
v_call: TRBV7-8
d_call: TRBD1
cdr3_aa: CASSLGQGASEQYF
cdr3_nt: TGTGCCAGCAGCTTAGGGCAGGGGGCCTCCGAGCAGTACTTC

clone_size: many
j_call: TRBJ2-5
v_call: TRBV6-1
d_call: TRBD1
cdr3_aa: CASIIGQGGLQETQYF
cdr3_nt: TGTGCCAGCATTATTGGACAGGGAGGCCTCCAAGAGACCCAGTACTTC

clone_size: many
j_call: TRBJ2-7
v_call: TRBV29-1
d_call: TRBD1
cdr3_aa: CSVGDRSYEQYF
cdr3_nt: TGCAGCGTGGGGGACAGATCCTACGAGCAGTACTTC

clone_size: many
j_call: TRBJ2-7
v_call: TRBV4-3
d_call: NA
cdr3_aa: CASSVRDRSSYEQYF
cdr3_nt: TGCGCCAGCAGCGTACGGGACCGCAGCTCCTACGAGCAGTACTTC

clone_size: NA
j_call: TRBJ2-3
v_call: TRBV11-2
d_call: NA
cdr3_aa: CASSDLGASTDTQYF
cdr3_nt: TGTGCCAGCAGCGATCTAGGGGCTAGCACAGATACGCAGTATTTT

clone_size: many
j_call: TRBJ2-7
v_call: TRBV20-1
d_call: NA
cdr3_aa: CSARDFRVHYEQYF
cdr3_nt: TGCAGTGCTAGAGATTTCAGGGTCCACTACGAGCAGTACTTC

clone_size: NA
j_call: TRBJ1-1
v_call: TRBV20-1
d_call: TRBD1
cdr3_aa: CSALGTGNTEAFF
cdr3_nt: TGCAGTGCACTTGGGACAGGGAACACTGAAGCTTTCTTT

clone_size: many
j_call: TRBJ2-5
v_call: TRBV12-3/TRBV12-4
d_call: TRBD2
cdr3_aa: CASSLGTSVSTVETQYF
cdr3_nt: TGTGCCAGCAGTTTAGGGACTAGCGTCAGTACAGTGGAGACCCAGTACTTC

clone_size: NA
j_call: TRBJ2-2
v_call: TRBV2
d_call: NA
cdr3_aa: CASSESEGAGELFF
cdr3_nt: TGTGCCAGCAGTGAGTCAGAAGGGGCCGGGGAGCTGTTTTTT

clone_size: many
j_call: TRBJ1-5
v_call: TRBV27
d_call: NA
cdr3_aa: CASSLAGDRNQPQHF
cdr3_nt: TGTGCCAGCAGTTTAGCCGGGGACCGCAATCAGCCCCAGCATTTT

clone_size: many
j_call: TRBJ2-3
v_call: TRBV5-1
d_call: NA
cdr3_aa: CASSRLAVPDTQYF
cdr3_nt: TGTGCCAGCAGCCGATTAGCGGTGCCAGATACGCAGTATTTT

clone_size: many
j_call: TRBJ1-2
v_call: TRBV15
d_call: NA
cdr3_aa: CATSSAGPGGDGYTF
cdr3_nt: TGTGCCACCAGCAGCGCAGGACCGGGCGGGGATGGCTACACCTTC

clone_size: few
j_call: TRBJ2-7
v_call: TRBV20-1
d_call: TRBD2
cdr3_aa: CSAGAGAYEQYF
cdr3_nt: TGCAGTGCAGGGGCGGGAGCCTACGAGCAGTACTTC